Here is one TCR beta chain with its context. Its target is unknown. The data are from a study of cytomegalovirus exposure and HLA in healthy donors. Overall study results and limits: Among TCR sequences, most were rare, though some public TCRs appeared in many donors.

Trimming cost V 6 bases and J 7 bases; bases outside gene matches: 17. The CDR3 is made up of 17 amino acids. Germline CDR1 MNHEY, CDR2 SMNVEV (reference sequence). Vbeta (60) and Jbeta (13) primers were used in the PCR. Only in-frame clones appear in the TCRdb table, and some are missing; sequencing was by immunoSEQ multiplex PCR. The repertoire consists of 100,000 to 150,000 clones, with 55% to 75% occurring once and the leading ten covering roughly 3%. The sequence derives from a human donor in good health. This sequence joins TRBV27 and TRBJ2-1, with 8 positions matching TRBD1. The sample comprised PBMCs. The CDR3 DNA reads TGTGCCAGCAGCTACCCTTCGACAGGGGCCAGGGGGAATGAGCAGTTCTTC. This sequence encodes CASSYPSTGARGNEQFF.